This TCR beta chain derives from a study of vaccination effects on CD4 cells after COVID-19 (dated by TCRdb to 2022 to 2024). Looking at the study overall: Each participant received two doses of an mRNA SARS-CoV-2 vaccine, either BNT162b2 or mRNA-1273. Cultures from other donors in the study were sequenced with the Oncomine TCR Beta short-read assay on an Illumina iSeq 100. In both COVID-19 convalescent patients and infection-naive vaccine recipients, the study compared SARS-CoV-2 spike-specific CD4+ TCR repertoires from before mRNA vaccination with those from after it. A total of around eleven COVID-19 convalescent patients and a handful of SARS-CoV-2-naive healthy vaccine recipients were included in the full study.

Worth noting for this clone: The specificity of this receptor is unknown. Base qualities are not provided; no much larger clone lies one nucleotide away.

The full study reports these points: At late post-vaccination timepoints, both infection-induced and vaccine-induced clones showed marked clonal contraction, consistent with waning T cell responses. The study was limited by a small number of convalescent patients and lacked early post-infection timepoints. In healthy vaccine recipients, vaccine-induced clones were almost all SARS-CoV-2 mono-reactive, with only 1 of 255 cross-reactive with common cold coronaviruses.

In the ViraFEST assay, PBMC were stimulated with viral peptide pools, and TCR sequencing was then used to find antigen-specific CD4+ T cell clonotypes based on their expansion. After around eleven days of culture, CD4+ T cells were isolated with the EasySep CD4+ T cell isolation kit. The absence of prior SARS-CoV-2 infection in healthy vaccine recipients was confirmed by negative nucleocapsid antibodies before and after vaccination. Approximately 2.1 million PBMC per well were cultured in IMDM with around 5.3% human AB serum, 10 IU/ml IL-2 and gentamicin, plus 10 ug/ml peptides. Half of the culture medium was replaced with fresh IL-2-containing medium on days 3 and 7. Unless noted otherwise, every peptide stimulation condition was cultured in triplicate wells. Using Ficoll-Paque Plus gradient centrifugation, PBMC were separated from whole blood and then either used fresh or cryopreserved at -140C. The overlapping peptide pools covered the spike proteins of SARS-CoV-2 and of the common cold coronaviruses HCoV-NL63, HCoV-OC43 and HCoV-229E. Genomic DNA was extracted from cultured CD4+ T cells with the QIAamp micro DNA kit.

Trimming takes 3 bases from V and 5 bases from J, and the germline ends sit 8 bases apart. From the germline V gene (reference sequence), CDR1 is GTSNPN and CDR2 is SVGIG. The CDR3 measures 12 amino acids from cysteine to phenylalanine. Only the CDR3 portion is preserved as DNA: 36 bases, with reading frame beginning at the first base. The library was prepared using the immunoSEQ multiplex PCR assay. DNA from the CD4+ T cells that had been cultured and isolated underwent TCR beta CDR3 sequencing. The published analysis was carried out like this. Non-productive TCR sequences were discarded, and reads were trimmed to the CDR3 region, with only CDR3s of 7 or more amino acids retained. The MANAFEST web app was used to pick out antigen-specific clonotypes by comparing their expansion in peptide wells with that in reference cultures. For clones to be considered positive, expansion at FDR<0.05 versus reference and all other wells, an odds ratio above 5, and a frequency above 0.1% in two replicate wells were required. Cross-reactive clonotypes were defined as significantly expanded in SARS-CoV-2 spike wells and in at least one common cold coronavirus spike condition. CDR3 similarity was assessed by Levenshtein distance with the stringdist R package, and unrooted trees were built with ape in R 3.6.1. TCRdb re-hosts the immuneACCESS table, in-frame sequences only. Its copies lack some clones; in the studies checked, an unresolved V gene accounts for under half of them, and the cause for the rest is not known. V and J calls and clone size come straight from that table; D and trimming were deduced from the DNA. The sample has 30,000 to 40,000 clones on record, about three quarters of them singletons. The ten largest clones represent under 30% of the sample.

This specimen consisted of CD4+ T cells from PBMCs cultured with HCoV-OC43 spike peptides, obtained before COVID-19 vaccination. The cell subset or site tag for this specimen amounts to: HCoV-OC43 spike overlapping peptide pool stimulation. The receptor was isolated from a human donor who received a COVID-19 vaccine. The V and J genes are TRBV30 and TRBJ2-1, with the D segment identity uncertain. The nucleotides are TGTGCCTGGAGGGACGGAAACAATGAGCAGTTCTTC. Translated, this is CAWRDGNNEQFF.